This record covers a single T cell receptor beta chain. Its specificity is unknown. This entry is derived from a study of Tregs in tolerant kidney transplant recipients. Whole-study findings and limits: The small number of patients limits these findings pending further validation. Biological reproducibility was not directly addressed, but technical replication error appeared minimal. Activated donor B cell expansion appeared to reveal the most relevant donor-specific TCRbeta repertoire.

The repertoire was sequenced with immunoSEQ multiplex PCR; TCRdb's copy has only in-frame clones and lacks some. The table has more than 90,000 clones, about 90% seen once. Unstimulated regulatory T cells (CD4+CD25+CD127-), CD4+CD25- non-regulatory cells, CD4 and CD8 cells were FACS-sorted from thawed PBMCs. J was trimmed by 5 bases and V by 3 bases; bases with no gene match: 7. This CDR3 contains 16 residues. Germline assignment: CDR1 SGHRS and CDR2 YFSETQ. Material for sequencing was CD4+ T cells from blood. The genes are TRBV5-1 and TRBJ1-4, with TRBD1 matching over 10 bases. The source is a human donor in good health. The CDR3 nucleotides are TGCGCCAGCAGCTCCGGACAGGGGGTTACAAATGAAAAACTGTTTTTT. Its protein product is CASSSGQGVTNEKLFF.